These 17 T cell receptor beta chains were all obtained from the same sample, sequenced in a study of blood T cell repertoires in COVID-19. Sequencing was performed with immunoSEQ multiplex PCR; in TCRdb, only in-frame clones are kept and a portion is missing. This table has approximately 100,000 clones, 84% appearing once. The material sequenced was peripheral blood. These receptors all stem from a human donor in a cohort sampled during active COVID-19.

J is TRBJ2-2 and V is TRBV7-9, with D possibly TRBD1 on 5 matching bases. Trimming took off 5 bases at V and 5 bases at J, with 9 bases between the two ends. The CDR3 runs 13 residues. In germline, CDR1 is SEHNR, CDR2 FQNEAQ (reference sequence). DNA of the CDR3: TGTGCCAGCAGCATCAGGGAAACCGGGGAGCTGTTTTTT. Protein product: CASSIRETGELFF.

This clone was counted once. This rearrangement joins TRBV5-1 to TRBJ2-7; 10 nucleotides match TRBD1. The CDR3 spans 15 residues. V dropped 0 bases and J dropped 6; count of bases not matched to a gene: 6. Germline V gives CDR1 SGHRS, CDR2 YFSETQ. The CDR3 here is CASSLAWDRGREQYF. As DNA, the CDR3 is TGCGCCAGCAGCTTGGCCTGGGACAGGGGACGCGAGCAGTACTTC.

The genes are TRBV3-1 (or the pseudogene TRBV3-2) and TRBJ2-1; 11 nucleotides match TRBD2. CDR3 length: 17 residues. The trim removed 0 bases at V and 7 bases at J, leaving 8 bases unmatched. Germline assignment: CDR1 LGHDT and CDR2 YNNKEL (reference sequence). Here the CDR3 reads CASSQDDLAGGRNEQFF. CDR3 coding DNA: TGTGCCAGCAGCCAAGATGATCTAGCGGGGGGTAGGAATGAGCAGTTCTTC.

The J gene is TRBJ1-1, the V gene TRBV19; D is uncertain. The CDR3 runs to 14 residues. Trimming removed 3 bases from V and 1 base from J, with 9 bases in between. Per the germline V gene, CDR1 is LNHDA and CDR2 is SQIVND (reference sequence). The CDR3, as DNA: TGTGCCAGTAGTATTCAGAGACAGAACACTGAAGCTTTCTTT. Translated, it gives CASSIQRQNTEAFF.

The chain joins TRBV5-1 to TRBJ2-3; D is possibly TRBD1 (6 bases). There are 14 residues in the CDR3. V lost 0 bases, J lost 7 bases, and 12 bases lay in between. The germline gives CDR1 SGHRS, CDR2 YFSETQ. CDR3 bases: TGCGCCAGCAGCTTGGGGACAGAAACAAATACGCAGTATTTT. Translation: CASSLGTETNTQYF.

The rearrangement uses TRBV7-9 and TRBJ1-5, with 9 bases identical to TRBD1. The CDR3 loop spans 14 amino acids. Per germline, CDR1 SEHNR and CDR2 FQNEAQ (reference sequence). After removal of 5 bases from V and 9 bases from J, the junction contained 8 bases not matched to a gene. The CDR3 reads CASSPGQGGPPQHF. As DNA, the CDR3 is TGTGCCAGCAGCCCGGGACAGGGCGGGCCGCCCCAGCATTTT.

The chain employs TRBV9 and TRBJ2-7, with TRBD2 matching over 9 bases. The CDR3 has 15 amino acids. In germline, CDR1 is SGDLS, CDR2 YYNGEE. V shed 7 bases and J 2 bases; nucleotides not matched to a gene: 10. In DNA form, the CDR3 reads TGTGCCAGCTCCCCAAAGGGCGGGGGGGCCTACGAGCAGTACTTC. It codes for CASSPKGGGAYEQYF.

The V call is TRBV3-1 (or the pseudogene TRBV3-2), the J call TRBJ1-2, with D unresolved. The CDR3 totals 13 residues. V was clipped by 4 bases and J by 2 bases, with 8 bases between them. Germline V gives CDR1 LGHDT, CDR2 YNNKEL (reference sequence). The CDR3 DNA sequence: TGTGCCAGCAGCCTACGAGAAAACTATGGCTACACCTTC. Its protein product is CASSLRENYGYTF.

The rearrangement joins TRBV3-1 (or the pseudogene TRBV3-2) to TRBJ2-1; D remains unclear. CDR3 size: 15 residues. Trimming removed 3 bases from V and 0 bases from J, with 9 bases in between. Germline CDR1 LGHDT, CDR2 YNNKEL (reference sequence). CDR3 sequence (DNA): TGTGCCAGCAGCCAGGCAGGAAGCTCCTACAATGAGCAGTTCTTC. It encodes CASSQAGSSYNEQFF.

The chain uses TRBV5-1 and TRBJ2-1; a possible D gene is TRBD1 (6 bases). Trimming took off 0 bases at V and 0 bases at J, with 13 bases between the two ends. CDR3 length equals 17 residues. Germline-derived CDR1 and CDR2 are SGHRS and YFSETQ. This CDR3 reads CASSLATGISSYNEQFF. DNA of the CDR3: TGCGCCAGCAGCTTGGCCACAGGGATTAGCTCCTACAATGAGCAGTTCTTC.

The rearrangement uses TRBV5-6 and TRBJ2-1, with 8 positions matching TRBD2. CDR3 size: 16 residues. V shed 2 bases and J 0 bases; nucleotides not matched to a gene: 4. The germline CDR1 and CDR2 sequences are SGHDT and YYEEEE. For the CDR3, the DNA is TGTGCCAGCAGCTTAGGGCGGGGGGTCTCCTACAATGAGCAGTTCTTC. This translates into CASSLGRGVSYNEQFF.

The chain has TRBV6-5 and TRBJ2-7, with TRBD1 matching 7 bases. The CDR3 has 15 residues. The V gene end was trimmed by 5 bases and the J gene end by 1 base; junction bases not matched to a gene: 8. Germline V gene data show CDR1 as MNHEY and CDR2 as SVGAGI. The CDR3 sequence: CASSLRTGASYEQYF. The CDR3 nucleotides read TGTGCCAGCAGTCTCCGGACAGGAGCATCCTACGAGCAGTACTTC.

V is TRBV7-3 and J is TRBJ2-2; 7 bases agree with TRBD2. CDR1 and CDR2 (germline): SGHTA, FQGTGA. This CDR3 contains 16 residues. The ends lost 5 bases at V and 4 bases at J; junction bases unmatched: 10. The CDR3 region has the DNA TGTGCCAGCAGCGAAGCCTTGGGGGGGATCACCGGGGAGCTGTTTTTT. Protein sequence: CASSEALGGITGELFF.

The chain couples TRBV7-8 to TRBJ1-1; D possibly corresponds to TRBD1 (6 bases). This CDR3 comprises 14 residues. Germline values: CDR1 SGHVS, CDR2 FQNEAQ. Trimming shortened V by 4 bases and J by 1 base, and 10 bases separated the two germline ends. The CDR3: CASSSETGNTEAFF. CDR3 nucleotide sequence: TGTGCCAGCAGCTCAGAGACAGGGAACACTGAAGCTTTCTTT.

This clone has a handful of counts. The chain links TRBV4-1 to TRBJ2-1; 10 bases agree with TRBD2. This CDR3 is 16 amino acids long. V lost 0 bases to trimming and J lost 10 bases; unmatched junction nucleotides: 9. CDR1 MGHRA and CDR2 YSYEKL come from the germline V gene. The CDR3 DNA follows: TGCGCCAGCAGCCAAGATCAACTAGCGGGGACCCAAGAGCAGTTCTTC. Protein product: CASSQDQLAGTQEQFF.

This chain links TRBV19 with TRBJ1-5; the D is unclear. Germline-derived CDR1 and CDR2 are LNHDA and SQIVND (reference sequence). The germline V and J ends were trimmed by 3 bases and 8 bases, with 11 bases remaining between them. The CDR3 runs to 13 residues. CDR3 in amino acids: CASSITSAEPQHF. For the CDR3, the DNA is TGTGCCAGTAGTATCACCAGCGCGGAGCCCCAGCATTTT.

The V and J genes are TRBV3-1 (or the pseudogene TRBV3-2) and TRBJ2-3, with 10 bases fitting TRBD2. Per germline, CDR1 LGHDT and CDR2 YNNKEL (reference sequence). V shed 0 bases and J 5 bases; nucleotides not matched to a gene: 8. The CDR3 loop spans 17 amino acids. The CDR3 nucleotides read TGTGCCAGCAGCCAAGATTCAAGCGGGGGGGCCAGAGATACGCAGTATTTT. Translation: CASSQDSSGGARDTQYF.